Listed below are T cell receptor beta chains from one sample, sequenced in a study of cytomegalovirus exposure and HLA in healthy donors. Some clones are missing from TCRdb's copy, which holds only in-frame ones; the method was immunoSEQ multiplex PCR. The table lists roughly 70,000 clones, nearly 98% of them singletons. Specimen: PBMCs. These receptors came from a woman aged 18-30 years in good health and CMV-seropositive. CDR3s include the opening cysteine and the closing phenylalanine or tryptophan. Fields, in order: J gene, clone size, D gene, V gene, CDR3 DNA, CDR3 protein. A D gene is named only where the DNA matches it firmly. Part of the rows lack a size; the others show once, few, many or a class for expanded clones.

j_call: TRBJ2-1; clone_size: .; d_call: TRBD2; v_call: TRBV7-7; cdr3_nt: TGTGCTAGCAGCTCTGGACTAGCGAGTGAGCAGTTCTTC; cdr3_aa: CASSSGLASEQFF
j_call: TRBJ2-1; clone_size: .; d_call: .; v_call: TRBV27; cdr3_nt: TGTGCCAGCAGTTTACCAGGGCTCAATGAGCAGTTCTTC; cdr3_aa: CASSLPGLNEQFF
j_call: TRBJ2-3; clone_size: .; d_call: TRBD2; v_call: TRBV25-1; cdr3_nt: TGTGCCAGCACCGGACTAGGAAGTAGCACAGATACGCAGTATTTT; cdr3_aa: CASTGLGSSTDTQYF
j_call: TRBJ2-3; clone_size: .; d_call: TRBD1; v_call: TRBV28; cdr3_nt: TGTGCCAGCAGTTACAGGGGGCTGGGCACAGATACGCAGTATTTT; cdr3_aa: CASSYRGLGTDTQYF
j_call: TRBJ1-3; clone_size: .; d_call: TRBD1; v_call: TRBV9; cdr3_nt: TGTGCCAGCAGCGTAGGACAGGGAGGCCTCTCTGGAAACACCATATATTTT; cdr3_aa: CASSVGQGGLSGNTIYF
j_call: TRBJ2-7; clone_size: .; d_call: TRBD2; v_call: TRBV15; cdr3_nt: TGTGCCACCAGCGGCAAGAGTAGCGGGACCTACGAGCAGTACTTC; cdr3_aa: CATSGKSSGTYEQYF
j_call: TRBJ1-2; clone_size: .; d_call: TRBD1; v_call: TRBV4-1; cdr3_nt: TGCGCCAGCAGCCCGGGACAGGGGGTTAACTATGGCTACACCTTC; cdr3_aa: CASSPGQGVNYGYTF
j_call: TRBJ2-6; clone_size: .; d_call: TRBD2; v_call: TRBV7-2; cdr3_nt: TGTGCCAGCAGCGCCGAGGCTAGCGGGAGTACTACTTTC; cdr3_aa: CASSAEASGSTTF
j_call: TRBJ2-5; clone_size: once; d_call: TRBD2; v_call: TRBV9; cdr3_nt: TGTGCCAGCAGCCCCAGCGGGGGGAGGGGAGAGACCCAGTACTTC; cdr3_aa: CASSPSGGRGETQYF
j_call: TRBJ1-5; clone_size: .; d_call: TRBD1; v_call: TRBV28; cdr3_nt: TGTGCCAGCAGTTTCTCACGGACAGGGGCGCGGCTCGTTCAGCCCCAGCATTTT; cdr3_aa: CASSFSRTGARLVQPQHF
j_call: TRBJ2-3; clone_size: .; d_call: .; v_call: TRBV28; cdr3_nt: TGTGCCAGCAGATCGACAGGCAGCACAGATACGCAGTATTTT; cdr3_aa: CASRSTGSTDTQYF
j_call: TRBJ2-5; clone_size: .; d_call: .; v_call: TRBV20-1; cdr3_nt: TGCAGTGCTAGCCTAGAAGAGACCCAGTACTTC; cdr3_aa: CSASLEETQYF
j_call: TRBJ2-7; clone_size: .; d_call: .; v_call: TRBV5-4; cdr3_nt: TGTGCCAGCAGCCCTTTTGCGGGAGAGCAGTACTTC; cdr3_aa: CASSPFAGEQYF
j_call: TRBJ1-2; clone_size: .; d_call: .; v_call: TRBV7-3; cdr3_nt: TGTGCCAGCAGCTTAACGGGGGGAGGCTACACCTTC; cdr3_aa: CASSLTGGGYTF
j_call: TRBJ1-2; clone_size: .; d_call: TRBD1; v_call: TRBV29-1; cdr3_nt: TGCAGCGTTGGGGGACAGGGGGGCTATGGCTACACCTTC; cdr3_aa: CSVGGQGGYGYTF
j_call: TRBJ1-2; clone_size: .; d_call: TRBD1; v_call: TRBV12-5; cdr3_nt: TGTGCTAGTGGTTTAGACAGGGACGATACCTACACCTTC; cdr3_aa: CASGLDRDDTYTF
j_call: TRBJ2-5; clone_size: .; d_call: TRBD2; v_call: TRBV27; cdr3_nt: TGTGCCAGCAGTTGGACCAGGACTAGCGGGAGTGAGACCCAGTACTTC; cdr3_aa: CASSWTRTSGSETQYF
j_call: TRBJ1-2; clone_size: .; d_call: .; v_call: TRBV6-5; cdr3_nt: TGTGCCAGCAGGCGAGCGGGTGGCTACACCTTC; cdr3_aa: CASRRAGGYTF